This T cell receptor beta chain is from a study of cytomegalovirus exposure and HLA in healthy donors. As for this clone: Its target is unknown.

Study results and limitations: A prior analysis recorded that most TCR beta V segments were productive about 87% or about 30% of the time. Later examination showed HLA-associated TCR beta chains had greater clonal expansion than equally common others. Evidence from a later analysis indicated that most CMV-associated TCR beta chains looked HLA-restricted.

CDR1 and CDR2 (germline): LNHNV, YYDKDF (reference sequence). The V end lost 6 bases, the J end lost 5 bases, and 10 bases lay between the germline ends. This CDR3 comprises 12 residues. It was with 60 Vbeta and 13 Jbeta primers that the PCR ran. Libraries were prepared by immunoSEQ multiplex PCR; TCRdb keeps only in-frame clonotypes and omits some of them. This table has around 270,000 clones, 80% appearing once. This TCR was sampled from a girl aged 2 to 10 in good health and CMV-seronegative. Sequencing used PBMCs. V and J are TRBV15 and TRBJ2-5; D uncertain. CDR3 in DNA: TGTGCCACCAGTATGGGCACGGAGACCCAGTACTTC. Its translation: CATSMGTETQYF.